This entry lists 9 T cell receptor beta chains sequenced from one sample in a study of T cell repertoires in cytomegalovirus infection. TCRdb itself ran the reads through MiXCR, one entry per CDR3 protein. The sample comprises about 180,000 distinct CDR3 sequences, approximately 18% of which are singletons, and 20% to 25% rests with the top ten. The sequenced material came from CD8+ T cells from PBMCs. The receptors originated from a human donor in good health (CMV status not recorded). Some clones in this sample may be carry-over from other donors' samples.

In this sample, this clonotype turned up a few times. The chain couples TRBV6-1 to TRBJ1-2; 8 bases align to TRBD1. Germline trimming cut 10 bases from V and 4 bases from J; bases unmatched to any gene: 14. The germline CDR1 and CDR2 sequences are MNHNS and SASEGT. CDR3 length: 15 amino acids. CDR3 loop: CAIPSGDRSVYGYTF. CDR3 bases: TGTGCCATCCCCTCCGGGGACAGGAGCGTCTATGGCTACACCTTC.

V gene TRBV19 combines with J gene TRBJ2-2, with 9 bases fitting TRBD2. With 7 bases clipped from V and 1 base from J, the junction kept 13 bases outside the gene matches. The CDR3 loop spans 18 amino acids. Germline V lookup: CDR1 LNHDA, CDR2 SQIVND (reference sequence). CDR3 region: CASTNWLAGEMNTGELFF. CDR3 in DNA: TGTGCCAGTACTAACTGGTTAGCGGGGGAGATGAACACCGGGGAGCTGTTTTTT.

In its sample, this clonotype was seen many times. The chain uses TRBV7-8 and TRBJ1-1; D might be TRBD1 (6 bases). The germline V and J ends were trimmed by 1 base and 7 bases, with 19 bases remaining between them. CDR3 length equals 16 residues. The germline V gene encodes CDR1 SGHVS and CDR2 FQNEAQ. The DNA for the CDR3 is TGTGCCAGCAGCTTAGGCGTCAAACAGGGTTATATTGAAGCTTTCTTT. Translation gives CASSLGVKQGYIEAFF.

J is TRBJ2-7 and V is TRBV15; D not certain. This CDR3 has 18 amino acids. Germline V gene sequence: CDR1 LNHNV, CDR2 YYDKDF (reference sequence). Deletions cut 3 bases from V and 1 base from J, with 22 bases between. The CDR3 protein is CATSRLTVPLSLSYEQYF. The CDR3, as DNA: TGTGCCACCAGCAGGCTAACCGTCCCACTATCCCTGTCCTACGAGCAGTACTTC.

The chain uses TRBV20-1 and TRBJ2-7; D might be TRBD1 (5 bases). The ends were cut back, 5 bases at V and 1 base at J, with 18 bases in the middle. The CDR3 length is 15 residues. Germline loops: CDR1 DFQATT, CDR2 SNEGSKA (reference sequence). DNA of the CDR3: TGCAGTGCTCTGGGGCAGACTCAAGTATCCTACGAGCAGTACTTC. Amino acid sequence: CSALGQTQVSYEQYF.

The chain is built from TRBV7-9 and TRBJ1-2, with D unresolved. This CDR3 is built from 12 residues. Germline V gene sequence: CDR1 SEHNR, CDR2 FQNEAQ (reference sequence). V was trimmed by 7 bases and J by 0 bases, leaving 6 bases between them. The CDR3 sequence: CASMGSNYGYTF. DNA for the CDR3: TGTGCCAGCATGGGATCTAACTATGGCTACACCTTC.

The table lists this clonotype with many counts. This chain uses TRBV12-3 or TRBV12-4 with TRBJ2-7; 7 bases are a match to TRBD1. The end of the DNA fits TRBJ2-3 better, so the J call may be wrong. The CDR3 consists of 13 residues. The CDR3 loop is CASSLGTGDEQYF. CDR3 DNA sequence: TGTGCCAGCAGTTTAGGGACAGGCGACGAGCAGTATTTT.

This clonotype was seen more than once but under ten times. The chain recombines TRBV7-2 with TRBJ2-7, with TRBD2 matching over 8 bases. Germline V lookup: CDR1 SGHTA, CDR2 FQGNSA. This CDR3 spans 15 amino acids. V lost 0 bases, J lost 6 bases, and 7 bases stayed unmatched. The CDR3 DNA reads TGTGCCAGCAGCTTAGCATTCGGCGGGGGGCCCGAGCAGTACTTC. It yields the protein CASSLAFGGGPEQYF.

The chain joins TRBV2 to TRBJ1-1; TRBD1 matches at 11 bases. J gave up 3 bases and V 1 base, and 4 bases lay outside the gene matches. The CDR3 length is 16 residues. Germline lookup yields CDR1 SNHLY and CDR2 FYNNEI. The CDR3 reads CASSEGTGGAYTEAFF. The CDR3 region has the DNA TGTGCCAGCAGTGAAGGGACAGGGGGCGCGTACACTGAAGCTTTCTTT.